The subject of this entry is one TCR beta chain. Its antigen is unidentified. The CDR3 spans 14 residues. V shed 0 bases and J shed 2 bases, with 9 bases lying between them. Germline V CDR1 and CDR2: SGHDT, YYEEEE. These data belong to a study of cytomegalovirus exposure and HLA in healthy donors. PCR was performed using 60 Vbeta and 13 Jbeta primers. The method was immunoSEQ multiplex PCR; TCRdb's version includes in-frame clones alone and lacks a portion of them. This table has around 180,000 clones, more than 70% appearing once. Regarding the study as a whole: A reported reduction in N-insertions relative to the roughly 640-donor mean was seen in an Asian-associated ancestry cluster in a later analysis.

This chain uses TRBV5-6 with TRBJ2-7, with a possible D match to TRBD1 (5 bases). The sequence came from a boy aged 10-17 years in good health and CMV-seronegative. What was sequenced was PBMCs. CDR3 nucleotide sequence: TGTGCCAGCAGCTTGGCAGGGCTGACCTACGAGCAGTACTTC. It is translated as CASSLAGLTYEQYF.